The 14 T cell receptor beta chains below come from one sample, sequenced in a study of graft-versus-host responses after intestinal transplantation. Libraries were prepared by immunoSEQ multiplex PCR; TCRdb keeps only in-frame clonotypes and omits some of them. Of some 87,000 clones listed, 85% to 95% are singletons. No antigen has been assigned to these receptors. Source: unstimulated CD8+ T cells sorted from spleen or lymph node cells, taken before transplant. The receptors here all came from a human donor who was the organ donor for an intestinal transplant.

CDR3 residues: CASSQDRGYEQFF. For the CDR3, the DNA is TGTGCCAGCAGCCAAGATCGGGGGTATGAGCAGTTCTTC. The chain has TRBV4-2 and TRBJ2-1; maybe TRBD2 (6 bases). The CDR3 is made up of 13 amino acids. Germline V gene sequence: CDR1 LGHNA, CDR2 YNFKEQ. Trimming removed 0 bases from V and 8 bases from J, with 8 bases in between.

The chain links TRBV13 to TRBJ2-5; 12 bases agree with TRBD2. The V and J ends lost 5 bases and 5 bases, in that order; junction bases with no gene match: 12. Germline loops: CDR1 PRHDT, CDR2 FYEKMQ (reference sequence). There are 17 residues in the CDR3. CDR3 coding DNA: TGTGCCAGCAGCCCCGGGGCTAGCGGGAGGGCCGGGGAGACCCAGTACTTC. Amino acids: CASSPGASGRAGETQYF.

On this clone: Germline is not matched at one junction end, which may reflect a read error. The chain is built from TRBV7-7 and TRBJ2-1, with TRBD2 identical over 13 bases. The CDR3 contains 16 residues. The V gene's germline CDR1 is SSHAT and CDR2 FNYEAQ (reference sequence). The chain's CDR3 is CASSQLAGGPRDEQFF. CDR3 DNA: TGTGCTAGCAGCCAACTAGCGGGGGGGCCTCGGGATGAGCAGTTCTTC.

The chain couples TRBV13 to TRBJ2-1; 10 bases map to TRBD2. This CDR3 region has 17 residues. The V gene's germline CDR1 is PRHDT and CDR2 FYEKMQ (reference sequence). Germline trimming cut 0 bases from V and 5 bases from J; bases unmatched to any gene: 7. The CDR3 DNA follows: TGTGCCAGCAGCTTAGGCCAGGAACTAGCGGGGAACAATGAGCAGTTCTTC. Translation: CASSLGQELAGNNEQFF.

The rearrangement links TRBV9 to TRBJ2-5; D gene uncertain. Deletions cut 3 bases from V and 1 base from J, with 7 bases between. There are 13 residues in the CDR3. CDR1 and CDR2 (germline): SGDLS, YYNGEE. The CDR3 sequence is CASSAEIQETQYF. CDR3 DNA sequence: TGTGCCAGCAGCGCCGAGATCCAAGAGACCCAGTACTTC.

This rearrangement joins TRBV9 to TRBJ2-3; 10 bases are a match to TRBD1. CDR3 length: 15 amino acids. From germline, CDR1 is SGDLS and CDR2 YYNGEE. Trimming at V came to 0 bases and at J to 6 bases, leaving 4 bases not matched to a gene. The CDR3 DNA sequence: TGTGCCAGCAGCGTAGGAGTGACAGGGGGCGATACGCAGTATTTT. Translated, it gives CASSVGVTGGDTQYF.

J is TRBJ2-1 and V is TRBV7-9, with TRBD2 matching 7 bases. This CDR3 has 16 residues. V shed 4 bases and J 2 bases; nucleotides not matched to a gene: 8. The V gene's germline CDR1 is SEHNR and CDR2 FQNEAQ (reference sequence). The CDR3 DNA sequence: TGTGCCAGCAGCTCCGACTGGGGGAGGGCCTACAATGAGCAGTTCTTC. Its translation is CASSSDWGRAYNEQFF.

This chain connects TRBV27 to TRBJ2-1; TRBD2 is a possible D gene (7 bases). The CDR3 has 13 amino acids. CDR1 and CDR2 (germline): MNHEY, SMNVEV (reference sequence). V lost 2 bases and J lost 6, with 8 bases in between. CDR3 loop: CASSLGGANEQFF. CDR3 DNA sequence: TGTGCCAGCAGTTTAGGGGGGGCCAATGAGCAGTTCTTC.

The rearrangement joins TRBV10-2 to TRBJ1-1, with D maybe TRBD1 (5 bases). Germline V gene sequence: CDR1 WSHSY, CDR2 SAAADI. This CDR3 contains 15 residues. V lost 2 bases and J 6 bases, leaving 16 bases between the germline ends. The CDR3 DNA reads as TGCGCCAGCAGTGAGCCGGGGGTTTTGGTGCCTGAAGCTTTCTTT. Protein product: CASSEPGVLVPEAFF.

The gene calls are TRBV9 and TRBJ2-7, with 10 positions matching TRBD2. V gave up 4 bases and J gave up 0 bases; unmatched junction bases: 4. From germline, CDR1 is SGDLS and CDR2 YYNGEE. This CDR3 spans 15 amino acids. The CDR3, as DNA: TGTGCCAGCAGCCCGGGACTAGCGAACTCCTACGAGCAGTACTTC. It is translated as CASSPGLANSYEQYF.

The gene calls are TRBV20-1 and TRBJ2-1, with D maybe TRBD1 (6 bases). The germline gives CDR1 DFQATT, CDR2 SNEGSKA (reference sequence). Trimming removed 5 bases from V and 9 bases from J, with 11 bases in between. The CDR3 is made up of 11 amino acids. CDR3 amino acids: CSAWGQGEQFF. The CDR3 region has the DNA TGCAGTGCTTGGGGACAAGGTGAGCAGTTCTTC.

This chain joins TRBV29-1 and TRBJ1-2; a weak D match, TRBD1 (5 bases). Per the germline V gene, CDR1 is SQVTM and CDR2 is ANQGSEA. The V and J ends lost 1 base and 5 bases respectively, with 23 bases between them. The CDR3 runs to 17 residues. In DNA, the CDR3 is TGCAGCGTTGAAGGGGATCGGGACCCCTCGGCGGGGTATGGCTACACCTTC. Its protein product is CSVEGDRDPSAGYGYTF.

The gene calls are TRBV11-2 and TRBJ2-3; TRBD2 matches at 10 bases. The CDR3 runs to 15 residues. CDR1 is SGHAT and CDR2 is FQNNGV in the germline V gene. The junction had 8 bases not matched to a gene; V was cut back by 9 bases and J by 2 bases. CDR3 bases: TGTGCCAGTAACCCACTAGCGGGATACACAGATACGCAGTATTTT. Protein: CASNPLAGYTDTQYF.

The chain has TRBV19 and TRBJ1-1; D might be TRBD1 (5 bases). Germline CDR1 LNHDA, CDR2 SQIVND (reference sequence). Between the trimmed V and J ends, which lost 6 bases and 6 bases, there was a span of 14 bases. The length of the CDR3 is 13 residues. The CDR3 spells CASSKAGFAEAFF. CDR3 in DNA: TGTGCCAGTAGCAAGGCAGGGTTCGCTGAAGCTTTCTTT. The entire variable domain, with the rest obtained from reference TRBV19 and TRBJ1-1, is as follows: DGGITQSPKYLFRKEGQNVTLSCEQNLNHDAMYWYRQDPGQGLRLIYYSQIVNDFQKGDIAEGYSVSREKKESFPLTVTSAQKNPTAFYLCASSKAGFAEAFFGQGTRLTVV.